This T cell receptor beta chain derives from a study of blood T cell repertoires in COVID-19. Looking at the study overall: COVID-19 samples, acute and convalescent, were from the United States, Italy and Spain.

This clone appeared a single time. Clinical history reported by participants formed the basis on which cohorts were assigned. Germline assignment: CDR1 SGHKS and CDR2 YYEKEE (reference sequence). This CDR3 spans 16 amino acids. The V segment lost 4 bases and the J segment 8 bases; nucleotides outside the gene matches: 12. Generated by immunoSEQ multiplex PCR, the TCRdb table keeps only in-frame clones and is missing some. This sample has 230,000 or so clones, with 70% to 90% found just once. The V gene is TRBV5-5, the J gene TRBJ1-4; 9 nucleotides match TRBD1. The sequence was obtained from a woman between 40 and 55 years old with acute COVID-19. Sequencing was carried out using PBMCs or T cells enriched from blood (not recorded which). CDR3 sequence reads: CASSTTMGQGGEKLFF. The DNA of the CDR3 is TGTGCCAGCAGCACGACCATGGGACAGGGAGGGGAAAAACTGTTTTTT.